What follows are 27 T cell receptor beta chains derived from one specimen sequenced in a study of CD8 T cells in Susac syndrome. With random hexamers, reverse transcription was performed on roughly 0.5 to 1 ug of RNA. MiXCR was run by TCRdb on the immunoSEQ multiplex PCR reads, yielding one entry per CDR3 protein. The sample records about 190,000 distinct CDR3 sequences, 95% being singletons. What was sequenced was CD8+ T cells from PBMCs. These TCRs come from a human donor with Susac syndrome.

The chain recombines TRBV15 with TRBJ2-7, with 13 bases lining up with TRBD2. The CDR3 is 18 residues long. V was clipped by 0 bases and J by 4 bases; unmatched bases: 9. Germline V lookup: CDR1 LNHNV, CDR2 YYDKDF (reference sequence). CDR3 loop: CATSRDDGGLAGLYEQYF. The CDR3 region has the DNA TGTGCCACCAGCAGAGATGACGGGGGACTAGCGGGACTTTACGAGCAGTACTTC.

V and J are TRBV6-6 and TRBJ2-1, with 8 bases that match TRBD2. Losses at the gene ends were 6 bases for V and 3 bases for J; bases not matched to a gene: 10. In germline, CDR1 is MNHNY, CDR2 SVGAGI (reference sequence). The CDR3 is made up of 16 amino acids. CDR3 region: CASSRKTGGRYNEQFF. The CDR3 nucleotides are TGTGCCAGCAGCCGAAAAACGGGGGGGCGCTACAATGAGCAGTTCTTC.

The chain employs TRBV15 and TRBJ1-4; D unresolved. Between the trimmed V and J ends, which lost 0 bases and 6 bases, there was a span of 2 bases. This CDR3 spans 12 amino acids. Germline assignment: CDR1 LNHNV and CDR2 YYDKDF (reference sequence). The CDR3 bases are TGTGCCACCAGCAGAGATTATGAAAAACTGTTTTTT. Translation gives CATSRDYEKLFF.

The chain has TRBV27 and TRBJ2-4; D gene ambiguous. Between the trimmed V and J ends, which lost 3 bases and 1 base, there was a span of 4 bases. The V gene's germline CDR1 is MNHEY and CDR2 SMNVEV (reference sequence). This CDR3 is built from 13 residues. This CDR3 reads CASSLSAKNIQYF. CDR3 coding DNA: TGTGCCAGCAGTTTGTCGGCCAAAAACATTCAGTACTTC.

This rearrangement joins TRBV9 to TRBJ2-7; D is perhaps TRBD1 (6 bases). Per the germline V gene, CDR1 is SGDLS and CDR2 is YYNGEE. CDR3 length: 14 residues. With 4 bases removed from V and 3 bases from J, the gap between germline ends came to 14 bases. The CDR3 nucleotides read TGTGCCAGCAGCCCCGTTATAGGGGGCTACGAGCAGTACTTC. This translates into CASSPVIGGYEQYF.

A remark on this clonotype: The germline gene is not matched at one end of the junction; a read error may be the cause. The rearrangement joins TRBV28 to TRBJ2-5; D possibly corresponds to TRBD1 (5 bases). CDR1 is MDHEN, CDR2 SYDVKM, per germline. The CDR3 extends over 12 amino acids. The chain's CDR3 is CASSLRSQGATF. The CDR3 nucleotides read TGTGCCAGCAGTTTAAGATCCCAGGGCGCTACTTTC.

The chain has TRBV3-1 and TRBJ2-1, with D perhaps TRBD1 or TRBD2 (5 bases each). V was cut by 5 bases and J by 3 bases, with 17 bases left in between. The CDR3 runs 16 residues. CDR1 and CDR2 (germline): LGHDT, YNNKEL (reference sequence). This chain's CDR3 is CASSGAERRIYNEQFF. The CDR3 DNA is TGTGCCAGCAGCGGGGCGGAGAGGAGGATCTACAATGAGCAGTTCTTC.

This rearrangement joins TRBV5-1 to TRBJ2-4, with no clear D. The CDR3 sequence is 18 residues long. Deletions cut 5 bases from V and 0 bases from J, with 21 bases between. CDR1 SGHRS and CDR2 YFSETQ come from the germline V gene. The CDR3: CASSLSETPILAKNIQYF. CDR3 coding DNA: TGCGCCAGCAGTTTATCGGAGACACCTATCCTAGCCAAAAACATTCAGTACTTC. The whole variable domain, filled in from reference TRBV5-1 and TRBJ2-4, reads KAGVTQTPRYLIKTRGQQVTLSCSPISGHRSVSWYQQTPGQGLQFLFEYFSETQRNKGNFPGRFSGRQFSNSRSEMNVSTLELGDSALYLCASSLSETPILAKNIQYFGAGTRLSVL.

This clonotype was counted a single time. This chain connects TRBV6-5 to TRBJ1-2, with unresolved D. Germline V gene sequence: CDR1 MNHEY, CDR2 SVGAGI. The CDR3 extends over 13 amino acids. The V end lost 1 base, the J end lost 8 bases, and 11 bases lay between the germline ends. For the CDR3, the DNA is TGTGCCAGCAGTTACTTAGAGGGTGTCGGCTACACCTTC. Its protein product is CASSYLEGVGYTF.

The genes are TRBV19 and TRBJ2-3, with a weak D call TRBD2 (6 bases). The V gene's germline CDR1 is LNHDA and CDR2 SQIVND (reference sequence). This CDR3 spans 14 amino acids. The V end was cut by 3 bases, the J end by 4 bases, with 11 bases between. CDR3 region: CASSIPGAADTQYF. CDR3 sequence (DNA): TGTGCCAGTAGTATTCCGGGAGCGGCAGATACGCAGTATTTT.

This chain joins TRBV19 and TRBJ1-1, with D maybe TRBD1 (6 bases). Germline V gives CDR1 LNHDA, CDR2 SQIVND (reference sequence). Trimming shortened V by 3 bases and J by 6 bases, and 8 bases separated the two germline ends. This CDR3 has 12 residues. CDR3 in amino acids: CASSIGGPEAFF. The CDR3 bases are TGTGCCAGTAGTATCGGGGGGCCTGAAGCTTTCTTT.

The chain combines TRBV4-1 with TRBJ2-5, with TRBD2 matching over 9 bases. V lost 4 bases to trimming and J lost 4 bases; unmatched junction nucleotides: 7. CDR3 length: 15 residues. CDR1 and CDR2 (germline): MGHRA, YSYEKL. Here the CDR3 DNA reads TGCGCCAGCAGCCCCTTAGCGGGGGCGGGAGAGACCCAGTACTTC. Amino acid sequence: CASSPLAGAGETQYF.

The V and J genes are TRBV10-2 and TRBJ2-5, with 10 bases aligning to TRBD2. This CDR3 is 14 amino acids long. V was pared by 0 bases and J by 5 bases, with 0 bases of the junction left unmatched. Germline-derived CDR1 and CDR2 are WSHSY and SAAADI. For the CDR3, the DNA is TGCGCCAGCAGTGAGTCTAGCGGGGGGGAGACCCAGTACTTC. This sequence encodes CASSESSGGETQYF.

The chain joins TRBV15 to TRBJ1-1; TRBD1 matches 7 bases. This CDR3 comprises 13 residues. Germline V gives CDR1 LNHNV, CDR2 YYDKDF (reference sequence). Trimming took 7 bases from V and 6 from J; bases not matched to a gene: 8. CDR3 protein: CATIGTEGSEAFF. CDR3 DNA: TGTGCCACCATCGGGACAGAGGGGTCTGAAGCTTTCTTT.

The gene calls are TRBV5-1 and TRBJ1-1, with TRBD1 matching 7 bases. V was pared by 2 bases and J by 0 bases, with 4 bases of the junction left unmatched. The CDR3 sequence is 15 residues long. Germline-derived CDR1 and CDR2 are SGHRS and YFSETQ. The CDR3 sequence: CASSLTGDMNTEAFF. The DNA for the CDR3 is TGCGCCAGCAGCTTAACAGGGGATATGAACACTGAAGCTTTCTTT.

This chain uses TRBV10-2 with TRBJ2-3, with D perhaps assigned TRBD1 or TRBD2 (5 bases each). V was clipped by 3 bases and J by 6 bases, with 7 bases between them. The germline V gene has CDR1 WSHSY and CDR2 SAAADI. The CDR3 is 12 amino acids. The CDR3 DNA follows: TGCGCCAGCAGTGACAGGGACGATACGCAGTATTTT. Protein sequence: CASSDRDDTQYF.

The genes are TRBV7-9 and TRBJ2-1; D not resolved. The ends were cut back, 1 base at V and 4 bases at J, with 11 bases in the middle. Germline V lookup: CDR1 SEHNR, CDR2 FQNEAQ (reference sequence). The CDR3 sequence is 15 residues long. CDR3 sequence (DNA): TGTGCCAGCAGCTTAGTTAGAATGGAATACAATGAGCAGTTCTTC. It translates to CASSLVRMEYNEQFF.

V and J are TRBV5-4 and TRBJ2-1; D is unclear. The CDR3 spans 12 residues. Germline V gives CDR1 SGHNT, CDR2 YYREEE (reference sequence). With 6 bases removed from V and 5 bases from J, the gap between germline ends came to 9 bases. In DNA, the CDR3 is TGTGCCAGCACGGCGGATAACAATGAGCAGTTCTTC. It encodes CASTADNNEQFF.

The chain links TRBV18 to TRBJ1-5; D is possibly TRBD1 (5 bases). Germline assignment: CDR1 KGHSH and CDR2 LQKENI. Trimming took 4 bases from V and 6 from J, leaving 10 bases between them. CDR3 length: 13 amino acids. CDR3 nucleotide sequence: TGTGCCAGCTCACAAGGGGATGGTCAGCCCCAGCATTTT. This sequence encodes CASSQGDGQPQHF.

The J gene is TRBJ1-1, the V gene TRBV2, with TRBD1 as a possible D gene (6 bases). Germline V gene data show CDR1 as SNHLY and CDR2 as FYNNEI. V lost 4 bases to trimming and J lost 5 bases, with 23 bases between them. This CDR3 has 17 amino acids. The DNA of the CDR3 is TGTGCCAGCAGTGTCAGGGGCTTATACGAACGGGGAACTGAAGCTTTCTTT. Translating gives CASSVRGLYERGTEAFF.

This chain uses TRBV10-3 with TRBJ2-1; D call uncertain. Trimming took off 4 bases at V and 7 bases at J, with 8 bases between the two ends. The CDR3 runs to 12 residues. Looked up from germline, CDR1 is ENHRY and CDR2 is SYGVKD. The DNA for the CDR3 is TGTGCCATCAGTGCCCTCGTGAATGAGCAGTTCTTC. It encodes CAISALVNEQFF.

The V and J genes are TRBV20-1 and TRBJ2-5; D tentatively reads TRBD1 or TRBD2 (6 bases each). Between the trimmed V and J ends, which lost 3 bases and 4 bases, there was a span of 15 bases. CDR3 length: 14 amino acids. Germline CDR1 reads DFQATT; CDR2 reads SNEGSKA (reference sequence). The CDR3 sequence is CSASRRGGTETQYF. The CDR3 coding sequence is TGCAGTGCTAGCCGCAGGGGCGGGACAGAGACCCAGTACTTC.

The chain recombines TRBV9 with TRBJ2-1; 8 nucleotides match TRBD1. The CDR3 length is 14 residues. The germline V gene encodes CDR1 SGDLS and CDR2 YYNGEE. The J segment lost 7 bases and the V segment lost 3 bases, leaving 6 bases of the junction unmatched. CDR3 region: CASSGLTGENEQFF. For the CDR3, the DNA is TGTGCCAGCAGCGGATTGACAGGGGAGAATGAGCAGTTCTTC. The full variable domain, in which reference TRBV9 and TRBJ2-1 provide the parts outside the CDR3, is DSGVTQTPKHLITATGQRVTLRCSPRSGDLSVYWYQQSLDQGLQFLIQYYNGEERAKGNILERFSAQQFPDLHSELNLSSLELGDSALYFCASSGLTGENEQFFGPGTRLTVL.

The sample holds one count of this clonotype. This chain joins TRBV5-6 and TRBJ2-7; 10 nucleotides agree with TRBD1. Germline V CDR1 and CDR2: SGHDT, YYEEEE. Unmatched junction bases numbered 8, after V lost 3 bases and J lost 5 bases. The CDR3 extends over 15 amino acids. This CDR3 reads CASSYDGTGVDEQYF. CDR3 sequence (DNA): TGTGCCAGCAGCTACGACGGGACAGGGGTCGACGAGCAGTACTTC. The full variable domain, completed using reference TRBV5-6 and TRBJ2-7, is DAGVTQSPTHLIKTRGQQVTLRCSPKSGHDTVSWYQQALGQGPQFIFQYYEEEERQRGNFPDRFSGHQFPNYSSELNVNALLLGDSALYLCASSYDGTGVDEQYFGPGTRLTVT.

The chain is built from TRBV7-8 and TRBJ1-1; D possibly corresponds to TRBD1 (5 bases). CDR1 is SGHVS, CDR2 FQNEAQ, per germline. The CDR3 has 15 residues. The V and J ends lost 4 bases and 1 base respectively, with 13 bases between them. The CDR3, as DNA: TGTGCCAGCAGCTCCCTTTATGACAGGAACACTGAAGCTTTCTTT. Protein sequence: CASSSLYDRNTEAFF.

This sequence joins TRBV20-1 and TRBJ2-3; no clear D gene. The V gene's germline CDR1 is DFQATT and CDR2 SNEGSKA (reference sequence). This CDR3 is 11 amino acids long. The DNA of the CDR3 is TGCAGCAGTCGGACCGTAGATACGCAGTATTTT. Protein: CSSRTVDTQYF.

CDR3 region: CAWSSSGRANEKLFF. The DNA for the CDR3 is TGTGCCTGGAGTTCCTCAGGGCGAGCTAATGAAAAACTGTTTTTT. The V call is TRBV30, the J call TRBJ1-4, with D possibly matching TRBD1 (5 bases). The CDR3 loop spans 15 amino acids. Germline-derived CDR1 and CDR2 are GTSNPN and SVGIG (reference sequence). V was clipped by 2 bases and J by 3 bases, with 13 bases between them. Together with reference TRBV30 and TRBJ1-4, the CDR3 gives the full variable domain: SQTIHQWPATLVQPVGSPLSLECTVEGTSNPNLYWYRQAAGRGLQLLFYSVGIGQISSEVPQNLSASRPQDRQFILSSKKLLLSDSGFYLCAWSSSGRANEKLFFGSGTQLSVL.